This T cell receptor (beta chain) was sequenced during a study of Japanese encephalitis immunity and Zika vaccine responses (dated by TCRdb to the early 2020s). Turning to the overall study: The included participants were given three 5.0 ug doses of alum-adjuvanted ZPIV at weeks 0, 4 and 28. The study asked whether earlier vaccination against Japanese encephalitis virus (JEV) or yellow fever virus (YFV) shaped CD4 T cell responses to the Zika vaccine. TCR repertoires from three flavivirus-naive individuals were also analyzed at weeks 2, 6 and 52 after the start of ZPIV vaccination. Roughly 6 representative participants per pre-vaccination group were picked for TCR sequencing, using samples from week 52 and from week 0, the point after pre-vaccination but before ZPIV. For stimulations, either ZIKV structural-protein peptide pools divided into flavivirus-conserved and non-conserved sets or JEV or YFV peptides matching the pre-vaccination were used. ZIKV peptides were 15-mers overlapping by 11 residues, selected for NetMHCpan/NetMHCII-predicted epitopes with affinity below 50 nM. Eleven to twelve participants were given two doses of JEV vaccine (IXIARO) 28 days apart, two to three months before the first ZPIV dose. Eleven to twelve participants received one dose of YFV vaccine (YF-VAX) before ZPIV, and eight to ten participants were flavivirus-naive.

Library prep was done by 5' RACE. TCRbeta libraries were pooled in proportion to their sorted cell numbers before sequencing. Total RNA was extracted from sorted cells with RNAzol RT, and cDNA was synthesized with an oligo(dT) primer and a template-switching oligo. The TCRbeta V-CDR3-J region was amplified by PCR with Kapa HiFi between a SMARTer oligo primer and a TCRbeta constant-region primer. Illumina adaptors and sample-specific index barcodes were added in a second PCR, with HighPrep bead cleanup and a Bioanalyzer check confirming a band of roughly 650 bp. Sequencing of the libraries was done on an Illumina MiSeq using 2x151 bp paired-end reads. The authors processed their data as follows. An in-house Java program demultiplexed the reads, while MiXCR assigned TCRbeta annotations and counted clonotypes. Repertoire overlap was assessed with Morisita-Horn indices from the R package vegan, and UPGMA clustering and Circos plots of recurring clonotypes were generated. Shannon diversity and richness were normalized to the highest possible value given the input cell numbers, yielding values from 0 to 1. CDR3beta sequences were aligned with MUSCLE, distances were computed with SeqinR, and multidimensional scaling was plotted in R. TCRdb's own reprocessing of the public reads used fastp at Q25 and MiXCR and kept productive beta chains. Identical CDR3 protein sequences are pooled into one entry, listed with their most common genes and DNA. What appears here as the V and J calls and clone size reflects TCRdb's work, not the paper's. The sample table contains 500 to 650 distinct CDR3 sequences; only one count was recorded for roughly 2% of them. The top ten constitute just under 25% of the sample.

This clonotype is described as large (0.1 to 1%). No base-level quality is on record; no much larger clone is a single base apart. PBMCs were stained with CellTrace CFSE and grown for approximately 6 days in RPMI containing around 8.1% human serum and peptide pools at around 1 ug/mL each. Unfixed proliferating CD4 T cells were sorted on a BD FACSAria as live CD56-CD19-CD16-CD3+CD4+ CFSE-low cells. The enrolled adults were healthy, and microneutralization screening showed them to be seronegative for ZIKV, JEV, YFV, DENV and WNV. Samples were obtained from a phase 1, double-blinded, randomized, placebo-controlled trial of an alum-adjuvanted Zika purified-inactivated virus (ZPIV) vaccine. Peripheral blood mononuclear cells were isolated by standard procedure and were kept frozen in liquid nitrogen until use. Study-wide findings and limitations: CD8 T cell responses of very low magnitude were detected against ZIKV peptide pools and were observed in only a few individuals. Higher repertoire similarity across time-points and stimulations was observed in JEV-pre-vaccinated donors than in YFV-pre-vaccinated donors, indicating that more clonotypes were common to ZIKV and JEV stimulation. The samples grouped by participant and showed no similarity across individuals, which suggests that no public TCRs were detected. In JEV-pre-vaccinated donors, the repertoire richness of CD4 T cells responding to conserved ZIKV epitopes dropped significantly after ZPIV. Only a subset of trial participants with three doses and adequate samples was analyzed, not the entire vaccinated cohort. Sample size limitations prevented peptide-pool deconvolution, so the individual peptides driving cross-reactive responses were not identified.

The germline ends are 9 bases apart after V is trimmed by 1 base and J by 2 bases. There are 15 amino acids in the CDR3, from cysteine to phenylalanine inclusive. Only the CDR3 region is kept as DNA, spanning 45 bases read in frame from base 1. Looking up the germline V gene yields CDR1 SGHTA and CDR2 FQGTGA. The chain is made from TRBV7-3 and TRBJ2-1, with the D gene call left open. This TCR derives from an adult woman who received an inactivated Zika virus vaccine. Sequencing used antigen-activated CD4+ T cells from blood, cultured, obtained during a Zika inactivated vaccine study. The CDR3 here reads CASSLIGQTYNEQFF. The DNA sequence reads TGTGCCAGCAGCTTAATTGGTCAGACCTACAATGAGCAGTTCTTC.